These 13 T cell receptor beta chains came from one sample sequenced in a study of T-cell reconstitution after alpha-beta-depleted transplantation in children. A library of TCRbeta sequences, prepared with unique molecular identifiers, was generated. TCRdb passed the PCR reads through MiXCR, listing each CDR3 protein once. Of fewer than 1 million distinct CDR3 sequences in the sample, 16% are singletons; the top ten hold just under 5%. The input for sequencing was PBMCs, mostly from graft donor cells, taken 360 days after TCRalphabeta/CD19-depleted stem cell transplant. The receptor set was obtained from a male patient between 10 and 17 years old who had a stem cell transplant for acute lymphoblastic leukemia, so the T cells may come from the graft donor.

This clonotype occurred a few times. CDR3 bases: TGCGCCAGCAGCTTGATTTACAATCAGCCCCAGCATTTT. Protein product: CASSLIYNQPQHF. The V call is TRBV5-1, the J call TRBJ1-5; unclear D gene. Between the trimmed V and J ends, which lost 1 base and 3 bases, there was a span of 5 bases. The V gene's germline CDR1 is SGHRS and CDR2 YFSETQ. The length of the CDR3 is 13 residues.

The V call is TRBV15, the J call TRBJ1-5; TRBD1 is a possible D gene (6 bases). V dropped 4 bases and J dropped 0 bases, with 19 bases sitting between them. Germline V gene data show CDR1 as LNHNV and CDR2 as YYDKDF (reference sequence). The CDR3 covers 18 residues. This CDR3 reads CATSIWTAPPYSNQPQHF. The CDR3 nucleotides are TGTGCCACCAGCATTTGGACAGCGCCTCCCTATAGCAATCAGCCCCAGCATTTT.

The table lists this clonotype with a few counts. V is TRBV6-5 and J is TRBJ2-3; D may be TRBD1 (6 bases). The V gene lost 4 bases and the J gene lost 4 bases, with 12 bases spanning the gap. The CDR3 has 14 amino acids. CDR1 is MNHEY and CDR2 is SVGAGI in the germline V gene. The CDR3 here is CASSWGPPADTQYF. CDR3 bases: TGTGCCAGCAGTTGGGGGCCCCCGGCAGATACGCAGTATTTT.

The rearrangement links TRBV5-1 to TRBJ1-2; 7 bases match TRBD1. Germline-derived CDR1 and CDR2 are SGHRS and YFSETQ. The CDR3 is 13 amino acids. V shed 4 bases and J 6 bases; nucleotides not matched to a gene: 6. DNA of the CDR3: TGCGCCAGCAGCCCCGGGACAGTCAATGGCTACACCTTC. It translates to CASSPGTVNGYTF.

V is TRBV3-1 and J is TRBJ2-7; 8 bases fit TRBD2. The CDR3 has 16 residues. The germline V gene encodes CDR1 LGHDT and CDR2 YNNKEL (reference sequence). With V trimmed by 1 base and J by 0 bases, 5 bases remained unmatched. The CDR3 bases are TGTGCCAGCAGCCAAGGCAAGACTAGCGTCTCCTACGAGCAGTACTTC. Amino acid sequence: CASSQGKTSVSYEQYF.

The sample holds a few counts of this clonotype. The DNA of the CDR3 is TGTGCCAGCAGCTCTTACAGGTGGGCCGGAGGTGAGCAGTTCTTC. Protein: CASSSYRWAGGEQFF. The V gene is TRBV11-2, the J gene TRBJ2-1; perhaps D is TRBD1 or TRBD2 (5 bases each). From germline, CDR1 is SGHAT and CDR2 FQNNGV. Trimming left V 4 bases short and J 9 bases short, with 19 bases between. The CDR3 sequence is 15 residues long.

In its sample, this clonotype was seen many times. The chain has TRBV5-6 and TRBJ2-3; D ambiguous. Trimming took 4 bases from V and 6 from J, leaving 12 bases between them. Germline V CDR1 and CDR2: SGHDT, YYEEEE. The CDR3 spans 13 residues. This CDR3 reads CASSPSRVDTQYF. CDR3 in DNA: TGTGCCAGCAGCCCTTCACGGGTCGATACGCAGTATTTT. The entire variable domain, with the rest obtained from reference TRBV5-6 and TRBJ2-3, is as follows: DAGVTQSPTHLIKTRGQQVTLRCSPKSGHDTVSWYQQALGQGPQFIFQYYEEEERQRGNFPDRFSGHQFPNYSSELNVNALLLGDSALYLCASSPSRVDTQYFGPGTRLTVL.

The sample holds a few counts of this clonotype. This sequence joins TRBV5-5 and TRBJ2-3; 13 bases align to TRBD2. Germline trimming cut 7 bases from V and 4 bases from J; bases unmatched to any gene: 6. Germline V gene lookup returns CDR1 SGHKS and CDR2 YYEKEE (reference sequence). This CDR3 contains 15 residues. In nucleotides, the CDR3 is TGTGCCAGCTACCTGGGACTAGCGGGATCAGATACGCAGTATTTT. It specifies CASYLGLAGSDTQYF.

The chain carries TRBV20-1 and TRBJ2-7; D perhaps matches TRBD2 (6 bases). From germline, CDR1 is DFQATT and CDR2 SNEGSKA (reference sequence). V was pared by 5 bases and J by 7 bases, with 24 bases between. CDR3 length equals 15 residues. As DNA, the CDR3 is TGCAGTGCTCCTGGAGGGACTCCCTATGGGGGTGAGCAGTACTTC. Translation: CSAPGGTPYGGEQYF.

This clonotype was counted only a few times. V gene TRBV12-3 or TRBV12-4 combines with J gene TRBJ2-7; possibly TRBD1 for D (5 bases). V lost 2 bases, J lost 2 bases, and 19 bases lay in between. The length of the CDR3 is 17 residues. Written as DNA, the CDR3 is TGTGCCAGCAGTTTAAAGGTCGTGGTCGACAGAACCTACGAGCAGTACTTC. Encoded protein: CASSLKVVVDRTYEQYF.

This clonotype has just a few counts. V usage is TRBV2 and J usage is TRBJ2-5, with unresolved D. Germline V lookup: CDR1 SNHLY, CDR2 FYNNEI. V was shortened by 1 base and J by 4 bases, with 4 bases between the two germline ends. The CDR3 is made up of 12 amino acids. Written as DNA, the CDR3 is TGTGCCAGCAGTGAAGACGCAGAGACCCAGTACTTC. Amino acids: CASSEDAETQYF.

This clonotype was counted ten times or more. The chain carries TRBV29-1 and TRBJ1-2, with D maybe TRBD1 (6 bases). The CDR3 sequence is 12 residues long. The ends were cut back, 3 bases at V and 3 bases at J, with 8 bases in the middle. Germline V CDR1 and CDR2: SQVTM, ANQGSEA. The CDR3 reads CSVDRGDYGYTF. CDR3 DNA sequence: TGCAGCGTTGACAGGGGCGACTATGGCTACACCTTC.

This clonotype appeared many times. The rearrangement joins TRBV20-1 to TRBJ2-3, with TRBD1 matching over 7 bases. The CDR3 has 15 residues. Trimming cost V 6 bases and J 4 bases; bases outside gene matches: 13. Germline CDR1 DFQATT, CDR2 SNEGSKA (reference sequence). CDR3 region: CSATRPGGRADTQYF. CDR3 DNA sequence: TGCAGTGCCACCCGGCCAGGGGGTAGAGCAGATACGCAGTATTTT.